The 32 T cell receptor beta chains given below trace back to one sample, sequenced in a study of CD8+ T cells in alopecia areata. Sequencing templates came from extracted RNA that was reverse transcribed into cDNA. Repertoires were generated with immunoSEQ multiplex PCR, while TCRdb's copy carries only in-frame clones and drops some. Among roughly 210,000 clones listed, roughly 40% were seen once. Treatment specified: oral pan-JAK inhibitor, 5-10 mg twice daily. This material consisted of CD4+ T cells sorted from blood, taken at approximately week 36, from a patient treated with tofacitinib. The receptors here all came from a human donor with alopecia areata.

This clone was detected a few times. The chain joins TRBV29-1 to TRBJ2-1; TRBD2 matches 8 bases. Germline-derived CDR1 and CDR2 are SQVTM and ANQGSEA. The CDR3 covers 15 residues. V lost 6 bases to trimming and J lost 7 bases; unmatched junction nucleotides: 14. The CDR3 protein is CSVAYGRALDNEQFF. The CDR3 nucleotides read TGCAGCGTGGCATACGGGAGGGCCCTAGATAATGAGCAGTTCTTC.

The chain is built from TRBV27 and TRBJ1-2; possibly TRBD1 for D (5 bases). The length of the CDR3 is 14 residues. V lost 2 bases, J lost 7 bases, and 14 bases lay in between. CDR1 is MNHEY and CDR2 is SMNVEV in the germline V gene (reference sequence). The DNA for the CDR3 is TGTGCCAGCAGTTTACAGGGTTCTACGGCTGGCTACACCTTC. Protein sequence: CASSLQGSTAGYTF.

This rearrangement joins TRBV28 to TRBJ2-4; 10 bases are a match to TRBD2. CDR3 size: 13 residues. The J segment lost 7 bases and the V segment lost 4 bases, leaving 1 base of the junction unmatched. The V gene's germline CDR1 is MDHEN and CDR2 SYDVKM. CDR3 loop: CASSSAGGNIQYF. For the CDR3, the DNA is TGTGCCAGCAGTTCAGCGGGGGGGAACATTCAGTACTTC.

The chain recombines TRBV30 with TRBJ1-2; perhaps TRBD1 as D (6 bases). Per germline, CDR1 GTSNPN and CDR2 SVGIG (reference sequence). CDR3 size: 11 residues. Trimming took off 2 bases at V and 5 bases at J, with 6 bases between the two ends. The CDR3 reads CAWSRGYGYTF. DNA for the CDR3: TGTGCCTGGAGTAGGGGGTATGGCTACACCTTC.

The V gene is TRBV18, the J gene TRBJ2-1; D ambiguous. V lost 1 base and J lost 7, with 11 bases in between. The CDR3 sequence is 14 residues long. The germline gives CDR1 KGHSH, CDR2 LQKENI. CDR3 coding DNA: TGTGCCAGCTCACCACAGCTTGACGGGAATGAGCAGTTCTTC. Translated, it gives CASSPQLDGNEQFF.

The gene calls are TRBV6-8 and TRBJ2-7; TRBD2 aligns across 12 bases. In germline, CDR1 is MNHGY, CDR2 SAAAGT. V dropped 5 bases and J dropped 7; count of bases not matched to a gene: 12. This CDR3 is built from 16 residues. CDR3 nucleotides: TGTGCCAGCAGTCAGACTAGCGGGAGCTTGACTTGGGAGCAGTACTTC. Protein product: CASSQTSGSLTWEQYF.

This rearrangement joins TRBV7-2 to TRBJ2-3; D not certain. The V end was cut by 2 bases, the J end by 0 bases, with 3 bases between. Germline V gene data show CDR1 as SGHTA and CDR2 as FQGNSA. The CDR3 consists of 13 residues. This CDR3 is CASSLHSTDTQYF. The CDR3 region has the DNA TGTGCCAGCAGCTTACATAGCACAGATACGCAGTATTTT.

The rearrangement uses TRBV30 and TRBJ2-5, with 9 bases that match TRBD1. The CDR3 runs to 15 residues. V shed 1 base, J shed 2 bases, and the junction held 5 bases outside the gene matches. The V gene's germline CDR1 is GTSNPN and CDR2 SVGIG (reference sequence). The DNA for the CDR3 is TGTGCCTGGAGTGCCGGGGACAGGGATCAAGAGACCCAGTACTTC. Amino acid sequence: CAWSAGDRDQETQYF.

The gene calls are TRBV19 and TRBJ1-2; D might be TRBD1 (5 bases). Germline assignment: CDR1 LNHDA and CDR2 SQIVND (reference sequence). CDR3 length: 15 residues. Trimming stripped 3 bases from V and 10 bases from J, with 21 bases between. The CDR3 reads CASSIDSTGVMNYTF. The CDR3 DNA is TGTGCCAGTAGTATTGACAGCACTGGGGTGATGAACTACACCTTC. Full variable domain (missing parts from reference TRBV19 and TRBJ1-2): DGGITQSPKYLFRKEGQNVTLSCEQNLNHDAMYWYRQDPGQGLRLIYYSQIVNDFQKGDIAEGYSVSREKKESFPLTVTSAQKNPTAFYLCASSIDSTGVMNYTFGSGTRLTVV.

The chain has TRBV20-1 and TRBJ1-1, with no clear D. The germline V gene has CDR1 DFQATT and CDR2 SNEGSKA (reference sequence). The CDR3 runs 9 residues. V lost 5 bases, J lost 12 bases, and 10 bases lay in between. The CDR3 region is CSASPGPFF. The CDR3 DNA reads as TGCAGTGCTTCCCCCGGCCCTTTCTTT.

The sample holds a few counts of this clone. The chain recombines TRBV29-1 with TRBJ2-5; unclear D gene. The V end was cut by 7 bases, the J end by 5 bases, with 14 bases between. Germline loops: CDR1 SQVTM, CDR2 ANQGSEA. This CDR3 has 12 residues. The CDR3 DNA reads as TGCAGCGCCGGTGGGCTTTGGGAGACCCAGTACTTC. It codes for CSAGGLWETQYF.

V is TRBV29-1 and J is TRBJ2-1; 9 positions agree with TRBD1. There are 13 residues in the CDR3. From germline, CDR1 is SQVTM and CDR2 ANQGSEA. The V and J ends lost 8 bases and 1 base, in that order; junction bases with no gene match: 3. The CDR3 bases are TGCAGCACCGGACAGGGGTCCTACAATGAGCAGTTCTTC. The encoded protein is CSTGQGSYNEQFF.

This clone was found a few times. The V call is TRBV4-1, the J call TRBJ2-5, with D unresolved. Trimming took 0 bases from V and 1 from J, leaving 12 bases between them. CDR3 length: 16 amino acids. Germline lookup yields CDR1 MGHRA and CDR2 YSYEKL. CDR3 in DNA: TGCGCCAGCAGCCAAGAACGGGCCCCGTCCCAAGAGACCCAGTACTTC. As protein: CASSQERAPSQETQYF.

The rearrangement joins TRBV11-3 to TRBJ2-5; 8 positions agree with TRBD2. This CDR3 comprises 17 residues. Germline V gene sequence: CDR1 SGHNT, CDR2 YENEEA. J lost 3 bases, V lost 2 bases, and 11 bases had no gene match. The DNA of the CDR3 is TGTGCCAGCAGCTTAAGTACAGGTCTTAGCGGGAAAGAGACCCAGTACTTC. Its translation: CASSLSTGLSGKETQYF.

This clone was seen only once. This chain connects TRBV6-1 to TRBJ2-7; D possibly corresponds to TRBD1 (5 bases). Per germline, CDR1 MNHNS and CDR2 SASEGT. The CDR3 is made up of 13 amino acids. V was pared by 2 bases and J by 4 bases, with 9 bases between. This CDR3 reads CASSEQGRYEQYF. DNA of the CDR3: TGTGCCAGCAGTGAACAGGGTCGGTACGAGCAGTACTTC.

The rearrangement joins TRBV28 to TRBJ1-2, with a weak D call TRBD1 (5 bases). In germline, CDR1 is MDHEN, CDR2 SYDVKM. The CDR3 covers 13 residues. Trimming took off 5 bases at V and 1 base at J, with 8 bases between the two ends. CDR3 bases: TGTGCCAGCAGTCCGACAGTTAACTATGGCTACACCTTC. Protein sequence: CASSPTVNYGYTF.

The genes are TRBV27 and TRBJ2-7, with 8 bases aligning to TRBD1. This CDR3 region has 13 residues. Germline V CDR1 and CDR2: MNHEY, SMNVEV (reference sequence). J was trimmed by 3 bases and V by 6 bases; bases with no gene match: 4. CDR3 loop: CASRGTGIYEQYF. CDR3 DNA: TGTGCCAGCAGGGGGACAGGAATCTACGAGCAGTACTTC.

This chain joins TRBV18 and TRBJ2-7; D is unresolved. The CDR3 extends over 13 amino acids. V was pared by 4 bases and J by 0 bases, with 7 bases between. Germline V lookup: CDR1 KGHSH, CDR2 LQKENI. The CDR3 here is CASSRPNSYEQYF. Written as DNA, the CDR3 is TGTGCCAGCTCACGGCCCAACTCCTACGAGCAGTACTTC. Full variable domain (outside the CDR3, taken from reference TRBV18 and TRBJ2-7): NAGVMQNPRHLVRRRGQEARLRCSPMKGHSHVYWYRQLPEEGLKFMVYLQKENIIDESGMPKERFSAEFPKEGPSILRIQQVVRGDSAAYFCASSRPNSYEQYFGPGTRLTVT.

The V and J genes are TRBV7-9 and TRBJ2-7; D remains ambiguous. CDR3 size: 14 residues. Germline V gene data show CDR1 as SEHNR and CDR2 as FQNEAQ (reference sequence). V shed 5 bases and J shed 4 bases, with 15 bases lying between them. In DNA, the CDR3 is TGTGCCAGCAGCGAGAAGGCCAGATTGTACGAGCAGTACTTC. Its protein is CASSEKARLYEQYF. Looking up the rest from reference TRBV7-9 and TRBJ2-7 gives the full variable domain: DTGVSQNPRHKITKRGQNVTFRCDPISEHNRLYWYRQTLGQGPEFLTYFQNEAQLEKSRLLSDRFSAERPKGSFSTLEIQRTEQGDSAMYLCASSEKARLYEQYFGPGTRLTVT.

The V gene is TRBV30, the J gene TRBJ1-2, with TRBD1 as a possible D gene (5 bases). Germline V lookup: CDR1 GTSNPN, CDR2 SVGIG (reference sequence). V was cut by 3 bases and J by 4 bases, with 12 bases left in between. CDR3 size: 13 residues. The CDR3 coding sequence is TGTGCCTGGAGGGAAGAGACAGTCTATGGCTACACCTTC. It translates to CAWREETVYGYTF.

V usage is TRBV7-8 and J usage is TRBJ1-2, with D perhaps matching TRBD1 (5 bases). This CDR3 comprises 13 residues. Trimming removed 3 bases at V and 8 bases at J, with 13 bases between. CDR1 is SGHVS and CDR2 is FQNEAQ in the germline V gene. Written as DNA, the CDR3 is TGTGCCAGCAGCTTCGGGGGAGCTAGAGGCTACACCTTC. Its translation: CASSFGGARGYTF.

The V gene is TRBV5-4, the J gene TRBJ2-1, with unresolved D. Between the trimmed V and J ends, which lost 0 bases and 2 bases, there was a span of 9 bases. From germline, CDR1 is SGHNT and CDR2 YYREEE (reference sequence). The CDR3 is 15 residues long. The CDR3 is CASSLGDAAYNEQFF. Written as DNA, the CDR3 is TGTGCCAGCAGCTTGGGAGACGCTGCCTACAATGAGCAGTTCTTC.

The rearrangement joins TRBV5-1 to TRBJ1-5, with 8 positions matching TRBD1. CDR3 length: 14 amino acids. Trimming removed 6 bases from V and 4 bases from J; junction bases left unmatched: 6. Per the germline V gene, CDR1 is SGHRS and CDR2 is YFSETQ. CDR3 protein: CASTKGTGNQPQHF. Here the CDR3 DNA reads TGCGCCAGCACCAAAGGGACAGGAAATCAGCCCCAGCATTTT.

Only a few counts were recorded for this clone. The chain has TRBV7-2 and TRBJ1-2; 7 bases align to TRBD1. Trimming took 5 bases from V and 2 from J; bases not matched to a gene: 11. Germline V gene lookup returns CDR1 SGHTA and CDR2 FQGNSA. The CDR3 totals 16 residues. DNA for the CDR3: TGTGCCAGCAGCACGATCCGGGACAGAACCAACTATGGCTACACCTTC. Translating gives CASSTIRDRTNYGYTF.

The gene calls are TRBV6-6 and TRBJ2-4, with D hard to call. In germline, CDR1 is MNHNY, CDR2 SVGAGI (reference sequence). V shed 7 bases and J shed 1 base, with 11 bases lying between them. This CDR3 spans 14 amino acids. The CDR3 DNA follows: TGTGCCAGCACCGGCCTAGTGGCCAAAAACATTCAGTACTTC. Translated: CASTGLVAKNIQYF.

The CDR3 region has the DNA TGTGCCAGCAGGGACGGACAGGGCATCAGCCACGAGCAGTACTTC. Translated, it gives CASRDGQGISHEQYF. This chain links TRBV27 with TRBJ2-7, with TRBD1 matching over 8 bases. Germline V gives CDR1 MNHEY, CDR2 SMNVEV (reference sequence). V shed 6 bases, J shed 5 bases, and the junction held 12 bases outside the gene matches. The CDR3 consists of 15 residues.

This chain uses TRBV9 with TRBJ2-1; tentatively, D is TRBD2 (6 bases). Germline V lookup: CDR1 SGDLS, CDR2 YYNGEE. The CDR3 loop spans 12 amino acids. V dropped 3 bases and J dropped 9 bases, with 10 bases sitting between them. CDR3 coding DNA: TGTGCCAGCAGCGGGGGGGTGCCTGAGCAGTTCTTC. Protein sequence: CASSGGVPEQFF.

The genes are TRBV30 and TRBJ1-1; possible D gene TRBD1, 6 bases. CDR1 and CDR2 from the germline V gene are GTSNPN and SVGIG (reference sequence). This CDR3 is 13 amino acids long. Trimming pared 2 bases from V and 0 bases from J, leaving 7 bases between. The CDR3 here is CAWSRQVNTEAFF. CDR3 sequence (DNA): TGTGCCTGGAGTCGACAGGTGAACACTGAAGCTTTCTTT.

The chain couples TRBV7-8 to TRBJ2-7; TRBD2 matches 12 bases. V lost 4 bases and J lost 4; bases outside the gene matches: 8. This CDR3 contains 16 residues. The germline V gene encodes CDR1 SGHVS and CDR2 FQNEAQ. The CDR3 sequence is CASSSERTSGTYEQYF. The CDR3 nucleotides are TGTGCCAGCAGCTCAGAACGGACTAGCGGGACGTACGAGCAGTACTTC.

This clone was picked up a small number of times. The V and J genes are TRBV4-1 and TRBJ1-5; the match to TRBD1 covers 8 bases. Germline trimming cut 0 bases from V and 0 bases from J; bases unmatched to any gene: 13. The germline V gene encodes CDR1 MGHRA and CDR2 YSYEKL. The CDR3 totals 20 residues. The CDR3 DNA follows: TGCGCCAGCAGCCAAGACCTGCGGACAGGGAGTTTTTATAGCAATCAGCCCCAGCATTTT. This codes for CASSQDLRTGSFYSNQPQHF.

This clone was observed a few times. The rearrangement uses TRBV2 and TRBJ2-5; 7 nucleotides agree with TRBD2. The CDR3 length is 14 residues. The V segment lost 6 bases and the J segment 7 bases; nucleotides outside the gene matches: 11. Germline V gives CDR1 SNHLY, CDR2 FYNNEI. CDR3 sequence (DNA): TGTGCCAGCAGGGAGAGCGGGGTGCCGGGGACCCAGTACTTC. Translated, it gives CASRESGVPGTQYF.

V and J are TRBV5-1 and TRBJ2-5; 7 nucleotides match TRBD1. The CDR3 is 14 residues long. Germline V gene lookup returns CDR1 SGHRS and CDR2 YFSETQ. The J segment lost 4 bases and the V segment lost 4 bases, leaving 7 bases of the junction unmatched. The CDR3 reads CASSRQGSGETQYF. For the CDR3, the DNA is TGCGCCAGCAGCCGACAGGGTTCGGGAGAGACCCAGTACTTC.